This T cell receptor beta chain was sequenced in a study of identifying expanded T cells in peripheral blood. Study outcomes and limitations: Across healthy donors, higher total template counts meant significantly greater roughly two-week count variance. About 1.3 clones differed between technical replicates, versus around 15 and 19 over time.

No infections or other immune events were documented during collection. Germline-derived CDR1 and CDR2 are SGHVS and FQNEAQ. This CDR3 has 15 amino acids. V was trimmed by 8 bases and J by 4 bases, leaving 21 bases between them. TCRdb's table, derived via immunoSEQ multiplex PCR, lists solely in-frame clones and lacks some. The profile shows around 60,000 clones, approximately 82% of them singletons. With regard to this clone: What it recognizes is unknown.

The chain combines TRBV7-8 with TRBJ2-7, with D unclear. The clonotype comes from a person between 18 and 69 years old in good health. Material for sequencing was blood. This CDR3 reads CASRAEDYTGYEQYF. CDR3 bases: TGTGCCAGCCGCGCCGAGGATTATACTGGGTACGAGCAGTACTTC. Combining the CDR3 with reference TRBV7-8 and TRBJ2-7 gives the whole variable domain GAGVSQSPRYKVAKRGQDVALRCDPISGHVSLFWYQQALGQGPEFLTYFQNEAQLDKSGLPSDRFFAERPEGSVSTLKIQRTQQEDSAVYLCASRAEDYTGYEQYFGPGTRLTVT.